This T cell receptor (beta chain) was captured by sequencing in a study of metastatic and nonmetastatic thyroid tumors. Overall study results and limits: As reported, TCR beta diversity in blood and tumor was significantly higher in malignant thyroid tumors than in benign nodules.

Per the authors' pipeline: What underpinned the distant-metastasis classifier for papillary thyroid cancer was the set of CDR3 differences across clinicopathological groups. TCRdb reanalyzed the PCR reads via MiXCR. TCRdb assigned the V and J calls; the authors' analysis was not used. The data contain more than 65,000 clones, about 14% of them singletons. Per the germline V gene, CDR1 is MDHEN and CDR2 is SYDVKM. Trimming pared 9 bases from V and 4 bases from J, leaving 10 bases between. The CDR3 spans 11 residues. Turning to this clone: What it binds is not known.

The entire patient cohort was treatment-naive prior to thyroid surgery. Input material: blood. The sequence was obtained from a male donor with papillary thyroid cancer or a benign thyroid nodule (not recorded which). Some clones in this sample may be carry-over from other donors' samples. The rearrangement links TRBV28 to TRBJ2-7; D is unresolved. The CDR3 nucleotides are TGTGCCAGAAGCTACCCATACGAGCAGTACTTC. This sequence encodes CARSYPYEQYF.